This is a list of T cell receptor beta chains from one sample in a study of cytomegalovirus exposure and HLA in healthy donors. Sequencing was performed with immunoSEQ multiplex PCR; in TCRdb, only in-frame clones are kept and a portion is missing. The repertoire holds roughly 200,000 clones, with around 70% as singletons. The sample consisted of PBMCs. Source of these receptors: a man aged 35-49 years in good health and CMV-seropositive. CDR3s include the opening cysteine and the closing phenylalanine or tryptophan. The order of the fields is J gene, V gene, CDR3 protein.

TRBJ1-2	TRBV7-9	CASSPWTGGPEGGYTF
TRBJ2-7	TRBV6-5	CASSYDWSSSYEQYF
TRBJ2-1	TRBV5-1	CASSPSGQGVGEQFF
TRBJ2-1	TRBV6-6	CASISLGTGAREQFF
TRBJ1-2	TRBV27	CASSLSTGSSYGYTF
-	TRBV19	CASSPDRLYEQYF
TRBJ1-1	TRBV19	CASSMDAGGRTEAFF
TRBJ2-1	TRBV10-2	CASSDGLAGGDEQFF
TRBJ1-1	TRBV27	CASSFVQGARAEAFF
TRBJ2-3	TRBV2	CASTGGFGTQYF
TRBJ2-3	TRBV6-5	CASRQPGLPGDTQYF
TRBJ2-5	TRBV2	CASNRQGAGETQYF
TRBJ2-1	TRBV7-2	CASSLAGDFNEQFF
TRBJ2-1	TRBV19	CASSIVGWGPEQFF
TRBJ2-7	TRBV9	CASSPVGLAGVYEQYF
TRBJ2-7	TRBV4-2	CASSRGGAREEQYF
TRBJ2-1	TRBV12-5	CASAPGTGVEQFF
TRBJ1-1	TRBV29-1	CSVEGRTGSRTFF
TRBJ1-5	TRBV15	CATSRVRGGQPQHF
TRBJ2-2	TRBV11-2	CASSLDVDSGTGELFF
TRBJ1-6	TRBV6-5	CASTSSKGGPLHF
TRBJ2-1	TRBV19	CASAGDSSYNEQFF
TRBJ2-3	TRBV5-1	CASSFLGTGVSTDTQYF
TRBJ1-2	TRBV13	CASSPGQGYYGYTF
TRBJ1-1	TRBV19	CASSPGQNMNTEAFF
TRBJ2-1	TRBV5-1	CASSLALTGLREQFF
TRBJ1-2	TRBV2	CASSRGAYGYTF
TRBJ2-2	TRBV13	CASGAPGQGATGELFF
TRBJ1-5	TRBV10-3	CAISELGFGQSQGQPLHF
TRBJ1-1	TRBV10-3	CAISESRQTGEAFF
TRBJ1-2	TRBV6-1	CASNSQQGLGYTF
TRBJ2-5	TRBV7-8	CASSLTRETQYF
TRBJ2-5	TRBV14	CASSPPDGTSGLETQYF
-	TRBV7-7	CASSGDRGGEQYF
TRBJ2-5	TRBV7-2	CASSRRTGGPETQYF
TRBJ1-2	TRBV11-2	CASSLDRGRGYTF
TRBJ1-3	TRBV5-4	CASSFGTGGGSGNTIYF
TRBJ2-7	TRBV5-4	CASSWGDRGAYEQYF
TRBJ2-3	TRBV11-3	CASSSGLSPSTDTQYF
TRBJ1-1	TRBV7-2	CASSLRRGTEAFF
TRBJ2-7	TRBV19	CASSWTGGYEQYF
TRBJ2-2	TRBV4-1	CASSHRGGNGELFF
TRBJ2-1	TRBV9	CASSVDGTRNNEQFF
TRBJ2-1	TRBV18	CASSPDRGRKNEQFF
TRBJ2-3	TRBV2	CASSEKGADTQYF
TRBJ1-4	TRBV6-1	CASKPWGDYEKLFF
TRBJ2-7	TRBV7-8	CASSLQTSGSYEQYF
TRBJ1-2	TRBV9	CASTRTGYGYTF
TRBJ1-5	TRBV6-1	CASRGGSISNQPQHF
TRBJ1-5	TRBV28	CASSPGTGGGQPQHF
TRBJ2-1	TRBV7-9	CASSLGKRGSSYNEQFF
TRBJ2-5	TRBV4-2	CASSQVSGGAGETQYF
-	TRBV5-1	CASSLAPPLEQYF
TRBJ2-7	TRBV19	CASRQGGSAYEQYF
TRBJ2-6	TRBV5-1	CASSLREASGANVLTF